This paragraph covers one TCR beta chain sequence. Antigen unknown. Use of 60 Vbeta and 13 Jbeta primers characterized the PCR. Assay used: immunoSEQ multiplex PCR; TCRdb lists only in-frame clones, some missing. The table includes approximately 170,000 clones, roughly four fifths detected once. This record comes from a study of cytomegalovirus exposure and HLA in healthy donors. After removal of 4 bases from V and 0 bases from J, the junction contained 5 bases not matched to a gene. Germline V gene data show CDR1 as SGHNT and CDR2 as YYREEE (reference sequence). The CDR3 runs 15 residues. Overall study results and limits: Presence/absence analyses rested on an assumption that sequencing depth was roughly uniform across donors. Rates of TCR association differed by HLA locus in a later analysis, with DRB1 highest and HLA-C lowest. In a later analysis, TCR beta V- and J-gene trimming was associated with a missense DCLRE1C variant.

The chain recombines TRBV5-4 with TRBJ2-3; 7 positions match TRBD2. The receptor's source is a woman aged 25 to 45 in good health and CMV-seropositive. Sequenced material: PBMCs. In nucleotides, the CDR3 is TGTGCCAGCAGCCGAGGGACTATTAGCACAGATACGCAGTATTTT. Translated, it gives CASSRGTISTDTQYF.